This TCR beta chain derives from a study of T-cell reconstitution after alpha-beta-depleted transplantation in children. J gave up 8 bases and V 4 bases, and 8 bases lay outside the gene matches. Germline CDR1 reads SGHRS; CDR2 reads YFSETQ. The CDR3 is made up of 14 amino acids. This sample's TCRbeta library carried unique molecular identifier barcodes. TCRdb ran MiXCR on the PCR reads and lists one entry per CDR3 protein. The repertoire holds some 550,000 distinct CDR3 sequences, with around 16% as singletons. The chain links TRBV5-1 to TRBJ2-1, with 8 bases fitting TRBD2. The source is a human donor who donated a stem cell graft to a child with acute lymphoblastic leukemia. Sequencing was performed on PBMCs from the stem cell graft donor, taken from the stem cell graft. The CDR3 region is CASSTGLEEDEQFF. The CDR3 DNA reads as TGCGCCAGCAGCACGGGACTAGAGGAGGATGAGCAGTTCTTC.